This passage covers 9 T cell receptor beta chains from one sample sequenced in a study of T cell changes during pregnancy in multiple sclerosis. TCRdb's copy holds only in-frame clones and misses some; the assay was immunoSEQ multiplex PCR. This sample has approximately 65,000 clones; under 95% occur once, and the top ten carry approximately 1.5%. Sequences were derived from peripheral blood, sampled in the third trimester of pregnancy. All receptors come from a female donor in good health, enrolled as a control in a pregnancy study.

The V gene is TRBV5-6, the J gene TRBJ1-1; D possibly corresponds to TRBD1 (5 bases). From germline, CDR1 is SGHDT and CDR2 YYEEEE. Between the trimmed V and J ends, which lost 0 bases and 6 bases, there was a span of 21 bases. The CDR3 sequence is 17 residues long. The CDR3: CASSLDRHFRPNPEAFF. As DNA, the CDR3 is TGTGCCAGCAGCTTGGACAGGCACTTCCGTCCTAATCCTGAAGCTTTCTTT. The variable domain in full, completed from reference TRBV5-6 and TRBJ1-1, reads DAGVTQSPTHLIKTRGQQVTLRCSPKSGHDTVSWYQQALGQGPQFIFQYYEEEERQRGNFPDRFSGHQFPNYSSELNVNALLLGDSALYLCASSLDRHFRPNPEAFFGQGTRLTVV.

The genes are TRBV7-9 and TRBJ2-3; 7 nucleotides align to TRBD1. The germline CDR1 and CDR2 sequences are SEHNR and FQNEAQ (reference sequence). There are 15 residues in the CDR3. V shed 2 bases, J shed 6 bases, and the junction held 8 bases outside the gene matches. The CDR3 spells CASSLPWTGEDTQYF. The CDR3 bases are TGTGCCAGCAGCTTACCCTGGACAGGAGAGGATACGCAGTATTTT.

The V call is TRBV18, the J call TRBJ1-1; 9 nucleotides agree with TRBD1. Germline assignment: CDR1 KGHSH and CDR2 LQKENI. The J segment lost 1 base and the V segment lost 6 bases, leaving 3 bases of the junction unmatched. The CDR3 covers 14 residues. CDR3 residues: CASSRTGENTEAFF. DNA of the CDR3: TGTGCCAGCTCTCGGACAGGGGAGAACACTGAAGCTTTCTTT.

The V and J genes are TRBV2 and TRBJ2-7; 8 nucleotides agree with TRBD2. Germline V gene lookup returns CDR1 SNHLY and CDR2 FYNNEI. CDR3 length: 13 residues. This CDR3 reads CASGGGGSYEQYF. In DNA, the CDR3 is TGTGCAAGCGGGGGCGGGGGTTCCTACGAGCAGTACTTC.

In its sample, this clone was seen a few times. This chain joins TRBV18 and TRBJ1-1, with a tentative D call TRBD1 (5 bases). Germline V gene lookup returns CDR1 KGHSH and CDR2 LQKENI. The V end was cut by 3 bases, the J end by 6 bases, with 8 bases between. The CDR3 covers 12 residues. This CDR3 is CASSPTTAEAFF. For the CDR3, the DNA is TGTGCCAGCTCACCTACGACAGCTGAAGCTTTCTTT.

This chain joins TRBV5-6 and TRBJ2-3, with 7 bases lining up with TRBD2. There are 15 residues in the CDR3. CDR1 and CDR2 from the germline V gene are SGHDT and YYEEEE. With V trimmed by 5 bases and J by 8 bases, 14 bases remained unmatched. CDR3 bases: TGTGCCAGCAGGGGTTGGGGGGGGGTATCAGGTACGCAGTATTTT. This encodes CASRGWGGVSGTQYF.

The rearrangement links TRBV5-1 to TRBJ1-5; D may be TRBD1 (5 bases). The CDR3 contains 14 residues. Trimming took off 0 bases at V and 7 bases at J, with 11 bases between the two ends. Per the germline V gene, CDR1 is SGHRS and CDR2 is YFSETQ. The CDR3 sequence: CASSLEGRGQPQHF. The DNA for the CDR3 is TGCGCCAGCAGCTTGGAAGGAAGGGGACAGCCCCAGCATTTT.

The chain combines TRBV13 with TRBJ2-2; the match to TRBD1 covers 9 bases. The CDR3 has 17 residues. The ends lost 5 bases at V and 1 base at J; junction bases unmatched: 8. In germline, CDR1 is PRHDT, CDR2 FYEKMQ (reference sequence). This chain's CDR3 is CASSPDRGFRNTGELFF. In DNA, the CDR3 is TGTGCCAGCAGCCCGGACAGGGGATTCCGGAACACCGGGGAGCTGTTTTTT.

This sequence joins TRBV5-1 and TRBJ2-3; TRBD2 matches at 14 bases. The V gene's germline CDR1 is SGHRS and CDR2 YFSETQ. J lost 4 bases, V lost 5 bases, and 3 bases had no gene match. The CDR3 extends over 15 amino acids. The CDR3 loop is CASRGTSGGADTQYF. The DNA of the CDR3 is TGCGCCAGCAGGGGGACTAGCGGGGGAGCAGATACGCAGTATTTT. Using reference TRBV5-1 and TRBJ2-3 for the parts outside the CDR3, the full variable domain is KAGVTQTPRYLIKTRGQQVTLSCSPISGHRSVSWYQQTPGQGLQFLFEYFSETQRNKGNFPGRFSGRQFSNSRSEMNVSTLELGDSALYLCASRGTSGGADTQYFGPGTRLTVL.